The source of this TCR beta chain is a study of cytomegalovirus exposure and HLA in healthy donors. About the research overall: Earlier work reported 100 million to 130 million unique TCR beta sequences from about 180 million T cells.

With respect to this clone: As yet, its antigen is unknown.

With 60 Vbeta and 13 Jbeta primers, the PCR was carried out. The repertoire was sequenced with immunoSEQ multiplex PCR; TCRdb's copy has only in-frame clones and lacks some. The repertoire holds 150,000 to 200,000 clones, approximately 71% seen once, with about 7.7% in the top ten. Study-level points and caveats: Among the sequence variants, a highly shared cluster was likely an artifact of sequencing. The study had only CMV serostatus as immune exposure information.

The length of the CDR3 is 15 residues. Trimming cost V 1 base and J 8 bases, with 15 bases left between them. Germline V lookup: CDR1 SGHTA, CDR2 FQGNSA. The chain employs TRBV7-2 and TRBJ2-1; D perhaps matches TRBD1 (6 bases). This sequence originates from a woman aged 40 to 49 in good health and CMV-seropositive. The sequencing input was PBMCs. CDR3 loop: CASSLVRGKVHEQFF. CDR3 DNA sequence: TGTGCCAGCAGCTTAGTCAGGGGTAAGGTCCATGAGCAGTTCTTC. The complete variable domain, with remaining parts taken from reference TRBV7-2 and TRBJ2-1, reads GAGVSQSPSNKVTEKGKDVELRCDPISGHTALYWYRQSLGQGLEFLIYFQGNSAPDKSGLPSDRFSAERTGGSVSTLTIQRTQQEDSAVYLCASSLVRGKVHEQFFGPGTRLTVL.